This T cell receptor (beta chain) appears in the sequencing data of a study of metastatic and nonmetastatic thyroid tumors. Study as a whole: Both malignant and benign thyroid patients supplied peripheral blood and tumor or nodule tissue samples, across which the repertoires of these patients were then compared.

Study findings and constraints: According to reports, the diversity of TCR beta was significantly higher in malignant thyroid tumors than in benign nodules, and this held in both blood and tumor samples.

Original methodology: Researchers built a distant-metastasis classifier for papillary thyroid cancer that drew on CDR3 differences across clinicopathological groups. TCRdb re-processed the PCR reads through MiXCR. TCRdb's processing, not the study's, gives the V and J calls here. This sample carries fewer than 40,000 clones, roughly 15% of them seen once, and the ten largest clones take under 20%. Until they underwent thyroid surgery, no patient had received any treatment. This clone was detected many times. Its antigen is as yet unknown. This receptor was identified in a male donor with papillary thyroid cancer or a benign thyroid nodule (not recorded which). Some clones in this sample may be carry-over from other donors' samples. Input material: blood.

The CDR3 loop is CSAYLSTDTQYF. As DNA, the CDR3 is TGCAGTGCGTACCTTAGCACAGATACGCAGTATTTT. The V and J genes are TRBV20-1 and TRBJ2-3; D not resolved. This CDR3 is 12 amino acids long. Germline V gives CDR1 DFQATT, CDR2 SNEGSKA (reference sequence). Trimming removed 6 bases from V and 0 bases from J, with 7 bases in between.